The entry below describes one T cell receptor beta chain. A J-beta primer mix and a sample-barcoded 5' primer were used in a second PCR of roughly 7 to 12 cycles. In TCRdb, the 5' RACE reads were re-called with MiXCR into one record per CDR3 protein. The repertoire consists of some 750,000 distinct CDR3 sequences, with over 20% occurring once and the leading ten covering roughly 22%. This CDR3 has 16 amino acids. The entry originates in a study of blood T cells in healthy people across ages. Sequencing used blood. This TCR was recovered from a man between 65 and 85 years old in good health. This chain connects TRBV21-1 to TRBJ1-2. TRBV21-1 is labeled a pseudogene. Here the CDR3 reads CASSSRKTRGPYGYTF. In DNA, the CDR3 is TGTGCCAGCAGCTCGCGAAAGACCCGGGGGCCCTATGGCTACACCTTC.